This T cell receptor (beta chain) comes out of a study of Ad26.COV2.S vaccination and SARS-CoV-2 variants. Study details: Once, or twice with 56 days between doses, Ad26.COV2.S was given intramuscularly.

Study results and limitations: Substantial breadth was reportedly displayed by spike-specific CD8+ and CD4+ T cell responses after vaccination.

In the case of this clone: Its specificity is not known.

Indicated treatment: 15 to 20 received Ad26.COV2.S at low or high dose, single or two shots; about 5 received placebo; per-sample allocation not given. The samples were gathered on day 63 after the first injection of vaccine or placebo. An adult aged 18-55 years in Boston served as the donor. The CDR3 has 16 residues. Trimming cost V 0 bases and J 4 bases, with 10 bases left between them. CDR1 and CDR2 from the germline V gene are MNHEY and SMNVEV (reference sequence). Clones were read by immunoSEQ multiplex PCR, and TCRdb kept only the in-frame ones, dropping some. The table records around 340,000 clones, 75% to 90% of them present only once.

This TCR came from a person aged 18-65 years who received the Ad26.COV2.S COVID-19 vaccine or a placebo. V is TRBV27 and J is TRBJ2-6; D call uncertain. Source: peripheral blood, taken in a trial of Ad26.COV2.S vaccine versus placebo. CDR3 residues: CASSLSWGGGANVLTF. CDR3 coding DNA: TGTGCCAGCAGTTTATCGTGGGGTGGCGGGGCCAACGTCCTGACTTTC.